This record looks at one TCR beta chain sequence and its context. The antigen is not known. The sample comes from a study of cytomegalovirus exposure and HLA in healthy donors. Overall study findings and caveats: A later analysis reportedly found fewer N-insertions in an Asian-associated ancestry cluster than the approximately 660-donor mean. Investigators reported 150 to 200 TCR beta chains as tied to cytomegalovirus.

Trimming took off 3 bases at V and 2 bases at J, with 16 bases between the two ends. Looked up from germline, CDR1 is SNHLY and CDR2 is FYNNEI. The CDR3 covers 16 residues. PCR was performed using 60 Vbeta and 13 Jbeta primers. Here immunoSEQ multiplex PCR was the method, and the copy in TCRdb shows in-frame clones only, minus some. The sample has 100,000 to 150,000 clones; around 78% are singletons. The TCR sequence derives from a man aged 40-50 years in good health and CMV-seronegative. Specimen: PBMCs. This chain joins TRBV2 and TRBJ1-1; no clear D. The CDR3 sequence is CASSEGPGRINTEAFF. CDR3 coding DNA: TGTGCCAGCAGTGAGGGTCCAGGAAGGATAAACACTGAAGCTTTCTTT. The variable domain in full, with the rest retrieved from reference TRBV2 and TRBJ1-1, is EPEVTQTPSHQVTQMGQEVILRCVPISNHLYFYWYRQILGQKVEFLVSFYNNEISEKSEIFDDQFSVERPDGSNFTLKIRSTKLEDSAMYFCASSEGPGRINTEAFFGQGTRLTVV.